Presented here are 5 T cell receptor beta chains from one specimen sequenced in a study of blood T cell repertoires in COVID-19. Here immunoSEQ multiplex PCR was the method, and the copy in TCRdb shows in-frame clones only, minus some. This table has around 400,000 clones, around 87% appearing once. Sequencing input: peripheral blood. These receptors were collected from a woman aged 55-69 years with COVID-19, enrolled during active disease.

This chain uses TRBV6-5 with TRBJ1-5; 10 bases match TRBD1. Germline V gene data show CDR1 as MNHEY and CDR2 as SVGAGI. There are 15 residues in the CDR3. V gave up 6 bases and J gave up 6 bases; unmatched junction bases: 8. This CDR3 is CASRTSGQGTQPQHF. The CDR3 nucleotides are TGTGCCAGCAGAACCTCGGGACAGGGGACTCAGCCCCAGCATTTT.

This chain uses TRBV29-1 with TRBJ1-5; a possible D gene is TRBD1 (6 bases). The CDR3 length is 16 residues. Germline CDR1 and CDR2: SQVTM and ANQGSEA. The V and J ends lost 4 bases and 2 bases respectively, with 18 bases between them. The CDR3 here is CSVVLQGSGGNQPQHF. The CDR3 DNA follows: TGCAGCGTTGTTCTCCAGGGGAGTGGAGGCAATCAGCCCCAGCATTTT.

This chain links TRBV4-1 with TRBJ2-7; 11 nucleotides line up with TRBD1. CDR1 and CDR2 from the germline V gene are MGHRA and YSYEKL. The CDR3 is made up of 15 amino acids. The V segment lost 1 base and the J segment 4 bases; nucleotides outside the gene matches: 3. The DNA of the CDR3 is TGCGCCAGCAGCCAAGCGGGACAGGGGGGGTACGAGCAGTACTTC. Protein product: CASSQAGQGGYEQYF.

The CDR3 reads CASSIQGMGSTEAFF. The CDR3 DNA sequence: TGTGCCAGTAGTATTCAGGGAATGGGCTCCACTGAAGCTTTCTTT. This chain uses TRBV19 with TRBJ1-1; perhaps TRBD1 as D (5 bases). Trimming removed 3 bases at V and 4 bases at J, with 15 bases between. The CDR3 has 15 amino acids. In germline, CDR1 is LNHDA, CDR2 SQIVND (reference sequence). The full variable domain, its missing parts supplied by reference TRBV19 and TRBJ1-1, is DGGITQSPKYLFRKEGQNVTLSCEQNLNHDAMYWYRQDPGQGLRLIYYSQIVNDFQKGDIAEGYSVSREKKESFPLTVTSAQKNPTAFYLCASSIQGMGSTEAFFGQGTRLTVV.

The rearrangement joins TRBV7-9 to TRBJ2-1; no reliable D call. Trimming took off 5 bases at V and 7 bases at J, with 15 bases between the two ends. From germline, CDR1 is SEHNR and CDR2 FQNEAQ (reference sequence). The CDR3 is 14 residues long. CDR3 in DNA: TGTGCCAGCAGCCCTACCCGGGTGTATAATGAGCAGTTCTTC. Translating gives CASSPTRVYNEQFF.